This passage covers 7 T cell receptor beta chains from one sample sequenced in a study of blood T cell repertoires in COVID-19 (dated by TCRdb to 2018 to 2021). The method behind the library was the immunoSEQ multiplex PCR assay. As stored in TCRdb, this immuneACCESS dataset retains in-frame rearrangements with V and J assigned. A fraction of the clones does not appear; measured against another copy, unresolved V genes explain less than half of the discrepancy, and the remainder lacks a known reason. The sample table shows about 190,000 clones, and roughly nine tenths are seen once. The ten largest clonotypes hold approximately 1.1% of the sample. Sequencing was carried out using peripheral blood. These receptors all come from a man aged 30 to 39 with acute or convalescent COVID-19.

The rearrangement links TRBV29-1 to TRBJ1-2; TRBD1 matches 12 bases. V lost 5 bases, J lost 8 bases, and 9 bases stayed unmatched. The CDR3 has 14 amino acids. The germline CDR1 and CDR2 sequences are SQVTM and ANQGSEA. In DNA form, the CDR3 reads TGCAGCGTTAACTCCGGGACAGGGGGCCTAGGCTACACCTTC. It translates to CSVNSGTGGLGYTF.

This clone was picked up one time. J is TRBJ2-6 and V is TRBV2; 13 bases are shared with TRBD2. Germline CDR1 SNHLY, CDR2 FYNNEI. The V gene end was trimmed by 10 bases and the J gene end by 2 bases; junction bases not matched to a gene: 11. The CDR3 totals 18 residues. CDR3 sequence: CATRLAGGPITGANVLTF. For the CDR3, the DNA is TGTGCCACCCGACTAGCGGGGGGCCCTATTACTGGGGCCAACGTCCTGACTTTC.

V is TRBV28 and J is TRBJ2-7; 14 bases align to TRBD2. This CDR3 is 15 amino acids long. V trimming: 3 bases; J trimming: 6 bases; junction bases outside the gene matches: 4. Germline V gene data show CDR1 as MDHEN and CDR2 as SYDVKM. CDR3 sequence (DNA): TGTGCCAGCAGTTTGACTAGCGGGAGGGTAGGCGAGCAGTACTTC. As protein: CASSLTSGRVGEQYF.

The J gene is TRBJ2-5, the V gene TRBV24-1; D not certain. The V end lost 9 bases, the J end lost 1 base, and 17 bases lay between the germline ends. The CDR3 totals 15 residues. CDR1 is KGHDR and CDR2 is SFDVKD in the germline V gene. CDR3 loop: CATRRASMFQETQYF. Written as DNA, the CDR3 is TGTGCCACCCGTCGCGCGAGCATGTTCCAAGAGACCCAGTACTTC.

V usage is TRBV27 and J usage is TRBJ1-5, with 7 bases identical to TRBD1. This CDR3 spans 15 amino acids. V shed 3 bases, J shed 5 bases, and the junction held 7 bases outside the gene matches. Looked up from germline, CDR1 is MNHEY and CDR2 is SMNVEV (reference sequence). This CDR3 is CASSFVAGGDQPQHF. CDR3 DNA sequence: TGTGCCAGCAGTTTCGTGGCAGGGGGAGATCAGCCCCAGCATTTT.

The chain recombines TRBV28 with TRBJ1-3; a weak D match, TRBD1 (5 bases). Germline values: CDR1 MDHEN, CDR2 SYDVKM. The CDR3 is made up of 15 amino acids. Trimming removed 7 bases at V and 0 bases at J, with 13 bases between. CDR3 residues: CASIQGQVSGNTIYF. As DNA, the CDR3 is TGTGCCAGCATTCAGGGTCAGGTCTCTGGAAACACCATATATTTT.

The chain recombines TRBV5-8 with TRBJ2-3; 8 positions agree with TRBD1. Germline trimming cut 0 bases from V and 5 bases from J; bases unmatched to any gene: 5. In germline, CDR1 is SGHTS, CDR2 YDEGEE. There are 15 residues in the CDR3. Here the CDR3 DNA reads TGTGCCAGCAGCTTGGATGCAGGGGGCATAGATACGCAGTATTTT. Protein: CASSLDAGGIDTQYF.